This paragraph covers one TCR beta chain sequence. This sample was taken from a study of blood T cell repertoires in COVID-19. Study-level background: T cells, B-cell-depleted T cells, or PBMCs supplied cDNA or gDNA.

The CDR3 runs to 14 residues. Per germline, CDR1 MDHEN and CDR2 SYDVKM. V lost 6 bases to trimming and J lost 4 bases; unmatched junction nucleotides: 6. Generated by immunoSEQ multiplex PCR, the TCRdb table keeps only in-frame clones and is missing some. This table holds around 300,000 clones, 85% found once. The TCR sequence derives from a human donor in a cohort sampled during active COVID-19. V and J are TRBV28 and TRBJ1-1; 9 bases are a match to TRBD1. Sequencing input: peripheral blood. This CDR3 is CASRKQGAGTEAFF. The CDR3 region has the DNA TGTGCCAGCAGGAAACAGGGGGCAGGCACTGAAGCTTTCTTT. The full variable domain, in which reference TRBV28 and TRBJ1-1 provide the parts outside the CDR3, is DVKVTQSSRYLVKRTGEKVFLECVQDMDHENMFWYRQDPGLGLRLIYFSYDVKMKEKGDIPEGYSVSREKKERFSLILESASTNQTSMYLCASRKQGAGTEAFFGQGTRLTVV.